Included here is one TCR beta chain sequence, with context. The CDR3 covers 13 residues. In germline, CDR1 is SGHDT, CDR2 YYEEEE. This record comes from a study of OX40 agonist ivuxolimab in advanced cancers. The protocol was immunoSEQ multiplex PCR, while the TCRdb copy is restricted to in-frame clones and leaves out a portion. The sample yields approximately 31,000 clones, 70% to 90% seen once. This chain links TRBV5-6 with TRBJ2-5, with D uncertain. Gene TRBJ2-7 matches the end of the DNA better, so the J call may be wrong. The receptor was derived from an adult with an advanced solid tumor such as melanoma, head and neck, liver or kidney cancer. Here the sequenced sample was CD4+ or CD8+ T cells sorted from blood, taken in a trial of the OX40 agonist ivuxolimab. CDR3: CASTDGFTYEQYF. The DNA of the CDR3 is TGTGCCAGCACCGACGGGTTTACCTACGAGCAGTACTTC.